This T cell receptor beta chain emerged from a study of glioma-infiltrating T cells. The V end was cut by 6 bases, the J end by 8 bases, with 17 bases between. Germline V gene sequence: CDR1 MDHEN, CDR2 SYDVKM. The length of the CDR3 is 14 residues. The iRepertoire nested amplicon-rescue multiplex PCR amplified TCR alpha and beta CDR3s from RNA. TCRdb itself ran the multiplex PCR reads through MiXCR, one entry per CDR3 protein. The sample includes approximately 12,000 distinct CDR3 sequences, about 25% of them seen just once. This clonotype was seen many times. The source of this sequence is a human donor with low-grade glioma or glioblastoma, undergoing nonglioma brain surgery, or in good health (not recorded which). V is TRBV28 and J is TRBJ1-5, with D hard to call. Sequenced material: glioma tissue, nonneoplastic brain tissue, or PBMCs (not recorded which). In DNA, the CDR3 is TGTGCCAGCAGCCTCGGTGGTTTGTGGAAGCCCCAGCATTTT. This translates into CASSLGGLWKPQHF.